The present TCR beta chain was sequenced within a study of blood T cells in healthy people across ages. Study conclusions and caveats: From one million sequenced T cells, diversity estimates were lower bounds.

The CDR3 runs 19 residues. In germline, CDR1 is MNHNS, CDR2 SASEGT. The ends were cut back, 5 bases at V and 4 bases at J, with 27 bases in the middle. Notes on this clonotype: Its antigen is unidentified.

Then a second PCR, running roughly 7 to 11 cycles, was carried out with a sample-barcoded 5' primer and a J-beta primer mix. TCRdb analysed the 5' RACE reads with MiXCR anew, one entry per CDR3 protein. The sample has roughly 1 million distinct CDR3 sequences; around 25% are singletons. These same data were also listed under a study on T cells of mothers and their children. From that paper: Three healthy Caucasian mothers and their six children were the donors.

The specimen sequenced was blood. The V gene is TRBV6-1, the J gene TRBJ1-5; a weak D match, TRBD1 (5 bases). This clonotype was sampled from a girl aged 2 to 10 in good health. CDR3 bases: TGTGCCAGCAGTCAGATCTGGGACTTAGTAAGCATTGAAAATCAGCCCCAGCATTTT. It is translated as CASSQIWDLVSIENQPQHF.